One sample yielded the 17 T cell receptor beta chains listed below, sequenced in a study of blood T cells in healthy people across ages. The use of a sample-barcoded 5' primer and a J-beta primer mix characterized a second PCR of about 7 to 12 cycles. TCRdb processed the 5' RACE reads anew with MiXCR; each CDR3 protein has one entry. The sample has 750,000 to 850,000 distinct CDR3 sequences, roughly 25% seen once. These data are also associated with another study on T cells of mothers and their children.

Sequenced material: blood. The receptors were gathered from a boy aged 10-17 years in good health.

This clonotype appeared a few times. The chain has TRBV7-2 and TRBJ2-5; no reliable D call. CDR3 length: 13 amino acids. Germline lookup yields CDR1 SGHTA and CDR2 FQGNSA. The V and J ends lost 1 base and 9 bases respectively, with 12 bases between them. CDR3 in DNA: TGTGCCAGCAGCTTAGAGGGCGGAGATGCCCAGTACTTC. Translating gives CASSLEGGDAQYF.

This clonotype has more than one count but fewer than ten. J is TRBJ2-3 and V is TRBV6-5; 9 nucleotides match TRBD2. Germline-derived CDR1 and CDR2 are MNHEY and SVGAGI. Germline trimming cut 2 bases from V and 1 base from J; bases unmatched to any gene: 13. This CDR3 has 19 amino acids. The CDR3 DNA is TGTGCCAGCAGTTACCCTTGGTCTAGCGGGACGATTGGCACAGATACGCAGTATTTT. It specifies CASSYPWSSGTIGTDTQYF.

As DNA, the CDR3 is TGCGCCAGCAGGAGGGAGGGCAAGGCGGCGGAGACCCAGTACTTC. Amino acids: CASRREGKAAETQYF. The V gene is TRBV5-1, the J gene TRBJ2-5; 7 bases map to TRBD2. The J segment lost 5 bases and the V segment lost 5 bases, leaving 12 bases of the junction unmatched. The CDR3 totals 15 residues. The germline CDR1 and CDR2 sequences are SGHRS and YFSETQ.

This clonotype was seen only a few times. The V and J genes are TRBV20-1 and TRBJ1-2, with 9 bases matching TRBD1. The junction had 8 bases not matched to a gene; V was cut back by 7 bases and J by 2 bases. There are 14 residues in the CDR3. Germline V lookup: CDR1 DFQATT, CDR2 SNEGSKA (reference sequence). CDR3 amino acids: CSGDSGTGNYGYTF. CDR3 DNA: TGCAGTGGTGACTCCGGGACAGGGAACTATGGCTACACCTTC.

This clonotype came up a few times. The chain couples TRBV28 to TRBJ2-3, with 12 bases aligning to TRBD2. The CDR3 is 16 amino acids. The trim removed 5 bases at V and 6 bases at J, leaving 9 bases unmatched. Germline V gives CDR1 MDHEN, CDR2 SYDVKM. DNA of the CDR3: TGTGCCAGCAGTCCCTCGGGACTAGCGGGTAGGGATACGCAGTATTTT. Amino acids: CASSPSGLAGRDTQYF.

This sequence joins TRBV6-1 and TRBJ1-5; D gene ambiguous. The germline V and J ends were trimmed by 2 bases and 4 bases, with 6 bases remaining between them. CDR3 length: 13 residues. Germline values: CDR1 MNHNS, CDR2 SASEGT. CDR3 protein: CASSERVNQPQHF. In DNA form, the CDR3 reads TGTGCCAGCAGTGAAAGAGTAAATCAGCCCCAGCATTTT.

V is TRBV7-9 and J is TRBJ1-2; no clear D gene. CDR1 and CDR2 (germline): SEHNR, FQNEAQ (reference sequence). Between the trimmed V and J ends, which lost 1 base and 2 bases, there was a span of 11 bases. This CDR3 has 15 residues. As DNA, the CDR3 is TGTGCCAGCAGCTTAGTGCAAGTTCTGAACTATGGCTACACCTTC. This sequence encodes CASSLVQVLNYGYTF.

This clonotype was recorded many times. V usage is TRBV29-1 and J usage is TRBJ1-5; TRBD1 is a possible D gene (6 bases). Germline loops: CDR1 SQVTM, CDR2 ANQGSEA. This CDR3 has 13 amino acids. Trimming took 4 bases from V and 3 from J, leaving 10 bases between them. This chain's CDR3 is CSVARGLNQPQHF. DNA of the CDR3: TGCAGCGTTGCCAGGGGCCTCAATCAGCCCCAGCATTTT.

The chain links TRBV29-1 to TRBJ2-1; 7 nucleotides align to TRBD2. V was pared by 3 bases and J by 7 bases, with 12 bases of the junction left unmatched. This CDR3 is built from 15 residues. CDR1 is SQVTM, CDR2 ANQGSEA, per germline. For the CDR3, the DNA is TGCAGCGTTGAGGGAGGGACCTGGGGCGAAAATGAGCAGTTCTTC. This translates into CSVEGGTWGENEQFF.

The gene calls are TRBV7-2 and TRBJ1-1; 7 positions agree with TRBD1. The ends lost 4 bases at V and 1 base at J; junction bases unmatched: 3. Per the germline V gene, CDR1 is SGHTA and CDR2 is FQGNSA. The CDR3 is 14 amino acids. As DNA, the CDR3 is TGTGCCAGCAGCTGGGGACAGTGGAACACTGAAGCTTTCTTT. Translation gives CASSWGQWNTEAFF.

This clonotype was seen a single time. This chain uses TRBV30 with TRBJ1-4; no definite D call. Trimming left V 0 bases short and J 6 bases short, with 5 bases between. Germline loops: CDR1 GTSNPN, CDR2 SVGIG (reference sequence). The CDR3 is 12 residues long. The CDR3 here is CAWSVSDEKLFF. The CDR3 DNA reads as TGTGCCTGGAGTGTGTCAGATGAAAAACTGTTTTTT. The whole variable domain, remainder taken from reference TRBV30 and TRBJ1-4, is SQTIHQWPATLVQPVGSPLSLECTVEGTSNPNLYWYRQAAGRGLQLLFYSVGIGQISSEVPQNLSASRPQDRQFILSSKKLLLSDSGFYLCAWSVSDEKLFFGSGTQLSVL.

The table lists this clonotype with a few counts. The V and J genes are TRBV29-1 and TRBJ2-1, with TRBD1 identical over 7 bases. Trimming took 5 bases from V and 2 from J; bases not matched to a gene: 3. CDR1 is SQVTM, CDR2 ANQGSEA, per germline. This CDR3 region has 13 residues. The DNA of the CDR3 is TGCAGCGTTTCGACAGGGACCTACAATGAGCAGTTCTTC. It is translated as CSVSTGTYNEQFF.

This clonotype was observed a handful of times. The CDR3 is CASSLEAGHIQYF. CDR3 coding DNA: TGTGCCAGCAGTTTAGAGGCAGGGCACATTCAGTACTTC. This chain connects TRBV12-3 or TRBV12-4 to TRBJ2-4; TRBD1 might be the D (5 bases). The V end lost 1 base, the J end lost 8 bases, and 9 bases lay between the germline ends. The CDR3 is 13 amino acids.

This clonotype showed up just a few times. The chain couples TRBV7-9 to TRBJ2-7; 9 nucleotides line up with TRBD1. V lost 5 bases and J lost 6; bases outside the gene matches: 8. Per germline, CDR1 SEHNR and CDR2 FQNEAQ (reference sequence). This CDR3 region has 14 residues. The DNA for the CDR3 is TGTGCCAGCAGCCGTGGGACAGGGTTGGTCGAGCAGTACTTC. Translating it yields CASSRGTGLVEQYF.

The chain recombines TRBV10-3 with TRBJ1-1; TRBD1 is a possible D gene (5 bases). The CDR3 sequence is 13 residues long. Germline assignment: CDR1 ENHRY and CDR2 SYGVKD. V lost 9 bases, J lost 3 bases, and 14 bases lay in between. The CDR3 loop is CAMRTGEYTEAFF. The CDR3 coding sequence is TGTGCCATGCGGACGGGGGAGTACACTGAAGCTTTCTTT.

Written as DNA, the CDR3 is TGTGCCTGGAGTGTAGGGGGAGGGTCCTCCTACGAGCAGTACTTC. Amino acid sequence: CAWSVGGGSSYEQYF. The chain has TRBV30 and TRBJ2-7, with a weak D call TRBD2 (7 bases). The length of the CDR3 is 15 residues. The V gene lost 0 bases and the J gene lost 0 bases, with 12 bases spanning the gap. Germline values: CDR1 GTSNPN, CDR2 SVGIG (reference sequence).

J is TRBJ2-3 and V is TRBV11-2; D remains ambiguous. Trimming took off 0 bases at V and 4 bases at J, with 14 bases between the two ends. Germline V CDR1 and CDR2: SGHAT, FQNNGV. The CDR3 length is 16 residues. CDR3 sequence: CASSLEGRTAPDTQYF. The CDR3 coding sequence is TGTGCCAGCAGCTTAGAAGGCCGGACGGCCCCAGATACGCAGTATTTT.